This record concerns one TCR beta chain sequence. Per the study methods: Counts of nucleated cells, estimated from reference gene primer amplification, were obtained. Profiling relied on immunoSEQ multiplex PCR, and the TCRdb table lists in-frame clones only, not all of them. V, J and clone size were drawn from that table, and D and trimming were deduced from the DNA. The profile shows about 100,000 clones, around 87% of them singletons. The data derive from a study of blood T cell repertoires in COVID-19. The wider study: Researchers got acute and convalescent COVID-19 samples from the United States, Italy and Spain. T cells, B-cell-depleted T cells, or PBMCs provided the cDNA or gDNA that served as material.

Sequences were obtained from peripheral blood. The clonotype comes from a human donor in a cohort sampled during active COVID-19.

The chain's CDR3 is CASSAGQGIIGELFF. CDR3 coding DNA: TGTGCCAGCAGCGCGGGACAGGGTATCATCGGGGAGCTGTTTTTT. The chain is built from TRBV5-4 and TRBJ2-2; 9 nucleotides align to TRBD1. Germline loops: CDR1 SGHNT, CDR2 YYREEE (reference sequence). Trimming at V came to 4 bases and at J to 7 bases, leaving 8 bases not matched to a gene. This CDR3 comprises 15 residues.